The 20 T cell receptor beta chains listed next were all sequenced from one sample in a study of shared clonotypes between healthy human individuals. TCRdb keeps only in-frame clones here, not all; method: immunoSEQ multiplex PCR. Here the sample spans 950,000 to 1,300,000 clones, under 80% being singletons. Sample: memory CD4+ T cells sorted from blood. This sample's subset: CD45RA-negative fraction. Receptors were obtained from a man younger than 35 in good health.

The V gene is TRBV10-1, the J gene TRBJ1-2; a possible D gene is TRBD1 (5 bases). V gave up 11 bases and J gave up 6 bases, with 19 bases separating them. Germline CDR1 is WNHNN and CDR2 is SYGVQD (reference sequence). The CDR3 is 13 residues long. The DNA of the CDR3 is TGCGCCCGAGGGACCCTGGGATCTGATGGCTACACCTTC. Its translation is CARGTLGSDGYTF.

This clone was seen a few times. The J gene is TRBJ2-3, the V gene TRBV29-1, with 9 bases identical to TRBD1. This CDR3 has 15 residues. J gave up 7 bases and V 4 bases, and 12 bases lay outside the gene matches. Germline V CDR1 and CDR2: SQVTM, ANQGSEA. CDR3 in amino acids: CSVVSDRGATYTQYF. The CDR3 DNA follows: TGCAGCGTTGTTTCGGACAGGGGCGCAACATATACGCAGTATTTT.

The rearrangement links TRBV7-9 to TRBJ2-5, with TRBD2 matching 7 bases. Trimming at V came to 6 bases and at J to 5 bases, leaving 9 bases not matched to a gene. The CDR3 contains 14 residues. CDR1 SEHNR and CDR2 FQNEAQ come from the germline V gene (reference sequence). The CDR3 is CASSQREAGETQYF. CDR3 nucleotide sequence: TGTGCCAGCAGTCAACGGGAGGCGGGGGAGACCCAGTACTTC.

The chain links TRBV19 to TRBJ2-4; TRBD1 agrees at 7 bases. The germline CDR1 and CDR2 sequences are LNHDA and SQIVND (reference sequence). The CDR3 totals 19 residues. The trim removed 1 base at V and 0 bases at J, leaving 12 bases unmatched. CDR3 protein: CASSIVGQRSDLAKNIQYF. For the CDR3, the DNA is TGTGCCAGTAGTATAGTGGGACAGAGGAGCGATCTAGCCAAAAACATTCAGTACTTC.

The V call is TRBV5-1, the J call TRBJ2-5, with 9 bases matching TRBD2. The trim removed 3 bases at V and 5 bases at J, leaving 5 bases unmatched. CDR3 length equals 14 residues. Germline CDR1 SGHRS, CDR2 YFSETQ. CDR3 protein: CASSSIAGEETQYF. Written as DNA, the CDR3 is TGCGCCAGCAGCTCAATAGCGGGGGAGGAGACCCAGTACTTC.

This clone was picked up a small number of times. The J gene is TRBJ2-1, the V gene TRBV13; 8 positions match TRBD1. Germline V gene lookup returns CDR1 PRHDT and CDR2 FYEKMQ (reference sequence). This CDR3 region has 16 residues. V trimming: 5 bases; J trimming: 9 bases; junction bases outside the gene matches: 15. The chain's CDR3 is CASSIWGGQGNSEQFF. The CDR3 nucleotides are TGTGCCAGCAGCATATGGGGAGGACAGGGAAACAGTGAGCAGTTCTTC. The full variable domain, completed using reference TRBV13 and TRBJ2-1, is AAGVIQSPRHLIKEKRETATLKCYPIPRHDTVYWYQQGPGQDPQFLISFYEKMQSDKGSIPDRFSAQQFSDYHSELNMSSLELGDSALYFCASSIWGGQGNSEQFFGPGTRLTVL.

The rearrangement joins TRBV14 to TRBJ2-5, with D possibly TRBD2 on 6 matching bases. Germline CDR1 and CDR2: SGHDN and FVKESK. V lost 4 bases and J 0 bases, leaving 18 bases between the germline ends. The CDR3 covers 17 residues. The chain's CDR3 is CASSRGEAIRHQETQYF. CDR3 DNA: TGTGCCAGCAGCCGTGGGGAGGCCATTAGGCACCAAGAGACCCAGTACTTC.

The chain joins TRBV4-2 to TRBJ1-1; tentatively, D is TRBD1 (5 bases). The V gene's germline CDR1 is LGHNA and CDR2 YNFKEQ. The V and J ends lost 0 bases and 4 bases respectively, with 12 bases between them. The CDR3 has 15 residues. The CDR3 is CASSQDRGGGTEAFF. In DNA form, the CDR3 reads TGTGCCAGCAGCCAAGATAGGGGAGGAGGCACTGAAGCTTTCTTT.

The chain has TRBV5-8 and TRBJ1-5, with a tentative D call TRBD1 (5 bases). The ends were cut back, 4 bases at V and 7 bases at J, with 15 bases in the middle. The CDR3 length is 14 residues. The germline CDR1 and CDR2 sequences are SGHTS and YDEGEE. The CDR3 is CASSPLTVVQPQHF. The CDR3 nucleotides read TGTGCCAGCAGCCCTTTGACAGTAGTACAGCCCCAGCATTTT. Based on the CDR3 plus reference TRBV5-8 and TRBJ1-5, the full variable domain is EAGVTQSPTHLIKTRGQQATLRCSPISGHTSVYWYQQALGLGLQFLLWYDEGEERNRGNFPPRFSGRQFPNYSSELNVNALELEDSALYLCASSPLTVVQPQHFGDGTRLSIL.

V and J are TRBV18 and TRBJ2-7; tentatively, D is TRBD1 (7 bases). Germline V gene sequence: CDR1 KGHSH, CDR2 LQKENI. V was clipped by 3 bases and J by 4 bases, with 16 bases between them. The CDR3 loop spans 15 amino acids. The CDR3 is CASSPQGGAGYEQYF. The CDR3 DNA follows: TGTGCCAGCTCACCGCAGGGGGGCGCTGGATACGAGCAGTACTTC.

This chain joins TRBV20-1 and TRBJ2-3; D unclear. V lost 7 bases and J 8 bases, leaving 10 bases between the germline ends. CDR1 and CDR2 (germline): DFQATT, SNEGSKA (reference sequence). This CDR3 has 10 residues. The CDR3 is CSGIIATQYF. The CDR3 bases are TGCAGTGGGATTATAGCTACGCAGTATTTT.

CDR3 protein: CAINREGESDTQYF. For the CDR3, the DNA is TGTGCCATCAATCGGGAGGGCGAGTCAGATACGCAGTATTTT. V usage is TRBV10-3 and J usage is TRBJ2-3; TRBD2 matches 8 bases. This CDR3 comprises 14 residues. V shed 7 bases, J shed 4 bases, and the junction held 7 bases outside the gene matches. Germline values: CDR1 ENHRY, CDR2 SYGVKD.

In its sample, this clone was seen a few times. The V and J genes are TRBV5-6 and TRBJ1-3, with D possibly matching TRBD1 (5 bases). The germline V and J ends were trimmed by 0 bases and 0 bases, with 10 bases remaining between them. The germline CDR1 and CDR2 sequences are SGHDT and YYEEEE. The CDR3 runs 16 residues. For the CDR3, the DNA is TGTGCCAGCAGCTTGGGACAGCCGCTCTCTGGAAACACCATATATTTT. As protein: CASSLGQPLSGNTIYF.

DNA for the CDR3: TGTGCCAGCAGCGTAGCTGGAGGATTCTTCACAGATACGCAGTATTTT. Protein: CASSVAGGFFTDTQYF. The V call is TRBV9, the J call TRBJ2-3, with D tentatively TRBD2 (5 bases). CDR1 is SGDLS, CDR2 YYNGEE, per germline. Trimming shortened V by 0 bases and J by 2 bases, and 13 bases separated the two germline ends. The CDR3 spans 16 residues. The complete variable domain, with remaining parts taken from reference TRBV9 and TRBJ2-3, reads DSGVTQTPKHLITATGQRVTLRCSPRSGDLSVYWYQQSLDQGLQFLIQYYNGEERAKGNILERFSAQQFPDLHSELNLSSLELGDSALYFCASSVAGGFFTDTQYFGPGTRLTVL.

A word on this clone: This sample also contains other DNA sequences that code for the same CDR3. The chain is built from TRBV6-1 and TRBJ2-2, with D possibly being TRBD1 (5 bases). Germline loops: CDR1 MNHNS, CDR2 SASEGT. The V gene lost 3 bases and the J gene lost 5 bases, with 7 bases spanning the gap. This CDR3 is 13 amino acids long. This CDR3 reads CASSEQGTGELFF. The DNA for the CDR3 is TGTGCCAGCAGTGAGCAGGGAACCGGGGAGCTGTTTTTT.

A single count supports this clone. The chain uses TRBV19 and TRBJ1-2; 12 bases align to TRBD1. V was pared by 4 bases and J by 6 bases, with 6 bases of the junction left unmatched. This CDR3 contains 15 residues. CDR1 is LNHDA and CDR2 is SQIVND in the germline V gene (reference sequence). CDR3 sequence (DNA): TGTGCCAGTAGTAGAAGCGGGACAGGGGGCAATGGCTACACCTTC. Translating gives CASSRSGTGGNGYTF.

The chain combines TRBV7-9 with TRBJ2-2; 7 positions agree with TRBD2. Germline V gene data show CDR1 as SEHNR and CDR2 as FQNEAQ (reference sequence). The V segment lost 7 bases and the J segment 1 base; nucleotides outside the gene matches: 6. This CDR3 has 15 residues. In nucleotides, the CDR3 is TGTGCCAGCAAGGTCTCTAGCGGGAACACCGGGGAGCTGTTTTTT. Its protein product is CASKVSSGNTGELFF.

This rearrangement joins TRBV19 to TRBJ2-3; perhaps TRBD2 as D (6 bases). CDR1 is LNHDA, CDR2 SQIVND, per germline (reference sequence). CDR3 length equals 13 residues. The V end lost 9 bases, the J end lost 3 bases, and 13 bases lay between the germline ends. The CDR3 DNA is TGTGCCAGGGCCCTTGGGAGGACAGATACGCAGTATTTT. It is translated as CARALGRTDTQYF.

This chain joins TRBV7-9 and TRBJ2-1; 15 nucleotides agree with TRBD2. The ends lost 5 bases at V and 10 bases at J; junction bases unmatched: 9. The CDR3 has 16 residues. Germline V gene sequence: CDR1 SEHNR, CDR2 FQNEAQ (reference sequence). CDR3 sequence reads: CASSRGTSGGRGEQFF. For the CDR3, the DNA is TGTGCCAGCAGCCGCGGGACTAGCGGGGGGCGCGGGGAGCAGTTCTTC.

The V gene is TRBV2, the J gene TRBJ1-3, with D unclear. Germline-derived CDR1 and CDR2 are SNHLY and FYNNEI. The CDR3 is 13 residues long. The V end was cut by 6 bases, the J end by 6 bases, with 12 bases between. CDR3: CASRKDGENTIYF. DNA of the CDR3: TGTGCCAGCAGAAAGGACGGGGAAAACACCATATATTTT.